The 8 T cell receptor beta chains given below trace back to one sample, sequenced in a study of cytomegalovirus exposure and HLA in healthy donors. A multiplex PCR was run with 60 Vbeta primers and 13 Jbeta primers. TCRdb's table, derived via immunoSEQ multiplex PCR, lists solely in-frame clones and lacks some. In the table there are roughly 77,000 clones, 65% to 70% of which are singletons. Sequenced input: PBMCs. The receptors come from a woman aged 45 to 65 in good health and CMV-seropositive.

The genes are TRBV4-1 and TRBJ2-7; maybe TRBD1 (5 bases). The V end lost 0 bases, the J end lost 0 bases, and 15 bases lay between the germline ends. This CDR3 is 17 amino acids long. Germline CDR1 reads MGHRA; CDR2 reads YSYEKL. The CDR3 DNA follows: TGCGCCAGCAGCCAAGATCGATGGACATCGAGCTCCTACGAGCAGTACTTC. As protein: CASSQDRWTSSSYEQYF.

This clone has more than one count but fewer than ten. For the CDR3, the DNA is TGTGCCAGCAGCCCATACCTAGACAGTAACAATGAGCAGTTCTTC. Residues: CASSPYLDSNNEQFF. The chain links TRBV5-8 to TRBJ2-1, with D possibly being TRBD1 (5 bases). The CDR3 runs to 15 residues. V lost 4 bases to trimming and J lost 5 bases, with 16 bases between them. Germline CDR1 and CDR2: SGHTS and YDEGEE.

In its sample, this clone was seen a few times. The DNA of the CDR3 is TGTGCCAGTAGTATTTCCACAGTCACCGGGGAGCTGTTTTTT. Its protein is CASSISTVTGELFF. The chain employs TRBV19 and TRBJ2-2; D unresolved. CDR3 size: 14 residues. Per the germline V gene, CDR1 is LNHDA and CDR2 is SQIVND (reference sequence). Trimming cost V 3 bases and J 4 bases, with 9 bases left between them.

The V and J genes are TRBV6-5 and TRBJ2-7; a weak D match, TRBD1 (5 bases). This CDR3 region has 15 residues. CDR1 MNHEY and CDR2 SVGAGI come from the germline V gene. V lost 0 bases and J 5 bases, leaving 14 bases between the germline ends. CDR3: CASSYSVGRVDEQYV. CDR3 sequence (DNA): TGTGCCAGCAGTTACTCCGTAGGCAGGGTTGACGAGCAGTACGTC.

This clone appeared once. The J gene is TRBJ1-1, the V gene TRBV9; 10 nucleotides agree with TRBD1. With V trimmed by 5 bases and J by 3 bases, 10 bases remained unmatched. This CDR3 is 16 amino acids long. Germline-derived CDR1 and CDR2 are SGDLS and YYNGEE. The chain's CDR3 is CASSPAGTGEDTEAFF. CDR3 nucleotides: TGTGCCAGCAGTCCGGCCGGGACAGGGGAGGACACTGAAGCTTTCTTT.

The chain employs TRBV19 and TRBJ1-1; possibly TRBD1 for D (5 bases). Trimming removed 4 bases from V and 4 bases from J, with 13 bases in between. Germline assignment: CDR1 LNHDA and CDR2 SQIVND (reference sequence). CDR3 length equals 14 residues. CDR3 region: CASSRGGEGTEAFF. The CDR3 coding sequence is TGTGCCAGTAGTAGGGGGGGAGAGGGCACTGAAGCTTTCTTT.

V and J are TRBV7-2 and TRBJ1-1; tentatively, D is TRBD1 (5 bases). Germline CDR1 SGHTA, CDR2 FQGNSA. V lost 2 bases and J 3 bases, leaving 13 bases between the germline ends. The CDR3 has 15 residues. DNA for the CDR3: TGTGCCAGCAGCTTATGGATTGCGGGGGACACTGAAGCTTTCTTT. Its translation is CASSLWIAGDTEAFF.

The CDR3 region has the DNA TGCGCCAGCAGCTTCCGGGGGGGGAATGAAAAACTGTTTTTT. The encoded protein is CASSFRGGNEKLFF. This chain uses TRBV5-1 with TRBJ1-4, with TRBD1 as a possible D gene (5 bases). The V end lost 2 bases, the J end lost 5 bases, and 10 bases lay between the germline ends. CDR3 size: 14 residues. Germline V gene data show CDR1 as SGHRS and CDR2 as YFSETQ.